This TCR beta chain was found in a study of T cell repertoires in ileal Crohn's disease. Findings and caveats of the study: Every patient over 26.8% clonality showed endoscopic recurrence.

V was cut by 5 bases and J by 0 bases, with 12 bases left in between. In germline, CDR1 is KGHSH, CDR2 LQKENI. The CDR3 sequence is 15 residues long. Note on this clone: Its target is not known.

The assay was immunoSEQ multiplex PCR, and TCRdb's table has in-frame clones only and misses some. The profile shows about 5,400 clones, roughly 80% of them singletons. Sample time point: inflamed ileum from the surgical specimen. V is TRBV18 and J is TRBJ2-3; D perhaps matches TRBD1 (6 bases). Sequencing was done on a sample of ileal tissue. This sequence originates from an adult with Crohn's disease. CDR3 region: CASSSRGTSTDTQYF. In nucleotides, the CDR3 is TGTGCCAGCTCATCCAGGGGAACTAGCACAGATACGCAGTATTTT.